This T cell receptor (beta chain) was sequenced in a study of CD8+ T cells in alopecia areata. Background on the study: The study gave treated patients oral tofacitinib at 5 to 10 mg twice daily. Overall study results and limits: Lesional scalp exceeded normal scalp in clonality, especially in alopecia totalis/universalis.

Treatment given: oral pan-JAK inhibitor, 5-10 mg twice daily. Trimming at V came to 0 bases and at J to 1 base, leaving 2 bases not matched to a gene. This CDR3 has 15 residues. Germline CDR1 is LNHNV and CDR2 is YYDKDF (reference sequence). Investigators isolated RNA and reverse transcribed it into cDNA to act as the sequencing template. TCRdb's table, derived via immunoSEQ multiplex PCR, lists solely in-frame clones and lacks some. The table includes about 140,000 clones, 82% detected once. On this clone itself: The antigen is unknown.

V usage is TRBV15 and J usage is TRBJ1-1; 7 nucleotides match TRBD1. The input for sequencing was CD8+ T cells sorted from blood, taken at week 4, from a patient treated with tofacitinib. The source is a human donor with alopecia areata. The chain's CDR3 is CATSRDRGQNTEAFF. The CDR3 DNA reads as TGTGCCACCAGCAGAGATAGGGGGCAGAACACTGAAGCTTTCTTT. The full variable domain, completed using reference TRBV15 and TRBJ1-1, is DAMVIQNPRYQVTQFGKPVTLSCSQTLNHNVMYWYQQKSSQAPKLLFHYYDKDFNNEADTPDNFQSRRPNTSFCFLDIRSPGLGDTAMYLCATSRDRGQNTEAFFGQGTRLTVV.